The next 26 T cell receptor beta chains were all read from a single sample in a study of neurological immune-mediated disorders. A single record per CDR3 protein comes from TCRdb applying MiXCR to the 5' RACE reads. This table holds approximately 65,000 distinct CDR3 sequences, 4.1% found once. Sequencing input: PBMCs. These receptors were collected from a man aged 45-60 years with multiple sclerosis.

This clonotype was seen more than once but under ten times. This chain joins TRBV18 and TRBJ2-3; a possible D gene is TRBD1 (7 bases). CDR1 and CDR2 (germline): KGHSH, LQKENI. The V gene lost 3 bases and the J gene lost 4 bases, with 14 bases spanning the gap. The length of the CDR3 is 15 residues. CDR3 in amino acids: CASSPAGQRADTQYF. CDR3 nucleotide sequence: TGTGCCAGCTCACCCGCGGGACAGCGGGCAGATACGCAGTATTTT. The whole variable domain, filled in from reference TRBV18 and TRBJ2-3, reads NAGVMQNPRHLVRRRGQEARLRCSPMKGHSHVYWYRQLPEEGLKFMVYLQKENIIDESGMPKERFSAEFPKEGPSILRIQQVVRGDSAAYFCASSPAGQRADTQYFGPGTRLTVL.

As DNA, the CDR3 is TGTGCCACCAGCAGAGATCTTGGGAGCTCCTACGAGCAGTACTTC. This gives the protein CATSRDLGSSYEQYF. The chain links TRBV15 to TRBJ2-7, with a tentative D call TRBD2 (5 bases). Germline V gives CDR1 LNHNV, CDR2 YYDKDF (reference sequence). The CDR3 extends over 15 amino acids. V gave up 0 bases and J gave up 0 bases, with 9 bases separating them.

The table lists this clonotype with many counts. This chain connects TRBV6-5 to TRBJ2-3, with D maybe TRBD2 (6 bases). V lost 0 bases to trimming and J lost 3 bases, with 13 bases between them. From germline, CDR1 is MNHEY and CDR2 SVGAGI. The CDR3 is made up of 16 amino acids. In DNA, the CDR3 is TGTGCCAGCAGTTACTCGAGCGGGCGGGGTACAGATACGCAGTATTTT. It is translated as CASSYSSGRGTDTQYF.

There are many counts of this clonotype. The CDR3 DNA sequence: TGTGCCAGCAGCCCAGGGACAGAGAACTATGGCTACACCTTC. This sequence encodes CASSPGTENYGYTF. This rearrangement joins TRBV7-9 to TRBJ1-2, with 7 bases fitting TRBD1. V lost 5 bases, J lost 2 bases, and 5 bases stayed unmatched. Germline CDR1 is SEHNR and CDR2 is FQNEAQ (reference sequence). The CDR3 totals 14 residues.

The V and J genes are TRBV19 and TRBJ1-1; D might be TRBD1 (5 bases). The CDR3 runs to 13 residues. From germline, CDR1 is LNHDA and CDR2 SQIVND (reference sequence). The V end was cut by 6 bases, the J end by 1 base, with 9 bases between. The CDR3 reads CASSMTENTEAFF. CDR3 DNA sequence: TGTGCCAGTAGCATGACAGAGAACACTGAAGCTTTCTTT. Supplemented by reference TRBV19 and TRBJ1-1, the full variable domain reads DGGITQSPKYLFRKEGQNVTLSCEQNLNHDAMYWYRQDPGQGLRLIYYSQIVNDFQKGDIAEGYSVSREKKESFPLTVTSAQKNPTAFYLCASSMTENTEAFFGQGTRLTVV.

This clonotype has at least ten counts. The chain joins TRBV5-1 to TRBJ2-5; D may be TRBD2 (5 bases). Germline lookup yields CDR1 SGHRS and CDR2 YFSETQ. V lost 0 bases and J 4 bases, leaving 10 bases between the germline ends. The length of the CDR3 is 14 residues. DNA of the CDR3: TGCGCCAGCAGCTTGGGCCTAGCCCCAGAGACCCAGTACTTC. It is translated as CASSLGLAPETQYF.

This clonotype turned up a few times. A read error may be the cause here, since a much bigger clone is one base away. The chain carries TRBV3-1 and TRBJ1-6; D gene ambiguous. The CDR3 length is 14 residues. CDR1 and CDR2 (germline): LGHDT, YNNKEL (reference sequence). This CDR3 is CASSPRQRNSPLNF. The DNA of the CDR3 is TGTGCCAGCAGCCCCCGCCAGCGTAATTCACCCCTCAACTTT.

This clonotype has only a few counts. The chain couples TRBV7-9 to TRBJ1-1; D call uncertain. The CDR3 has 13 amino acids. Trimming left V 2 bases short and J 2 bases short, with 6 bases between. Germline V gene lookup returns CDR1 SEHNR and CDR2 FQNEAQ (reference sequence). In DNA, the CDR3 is TGTGCCAGCAGCTTAAGCTCCAACACTGAAGCTTTCTTT. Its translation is CASSLSSNTEAFF.

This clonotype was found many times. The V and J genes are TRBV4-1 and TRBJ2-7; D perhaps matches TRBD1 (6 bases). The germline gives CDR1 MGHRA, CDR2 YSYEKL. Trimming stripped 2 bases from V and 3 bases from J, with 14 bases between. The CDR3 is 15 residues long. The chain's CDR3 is CASSQNPGQNYEQYF. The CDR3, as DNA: TGCGCCAGCAGCCAAAACCCCGGACAGAACTACGAGCAGTACTTC.

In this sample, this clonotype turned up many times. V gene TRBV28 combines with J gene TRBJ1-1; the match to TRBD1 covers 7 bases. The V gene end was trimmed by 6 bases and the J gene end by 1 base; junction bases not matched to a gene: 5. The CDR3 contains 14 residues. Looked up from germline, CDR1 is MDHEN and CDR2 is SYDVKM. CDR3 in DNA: TGTGCCAGCAGACACAGGGGCCAGAACACTGAAGCTTTCTTT. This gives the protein CASRHRGQNTEAFF.

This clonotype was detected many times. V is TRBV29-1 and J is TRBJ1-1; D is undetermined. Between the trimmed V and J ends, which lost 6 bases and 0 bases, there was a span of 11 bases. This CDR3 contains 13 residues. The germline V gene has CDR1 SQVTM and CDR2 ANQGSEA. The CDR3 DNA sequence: TGCAGCGTCGATGATTCGGTGAACACTGAAGCTTTCTTT. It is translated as CSVDDSVNTEAFF.

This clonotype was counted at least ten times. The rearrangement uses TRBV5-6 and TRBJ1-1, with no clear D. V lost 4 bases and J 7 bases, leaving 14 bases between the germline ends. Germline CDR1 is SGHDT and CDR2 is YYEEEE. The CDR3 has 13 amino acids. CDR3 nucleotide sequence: TGTGCCAGCAGCACCGGAACAAGGGATGAAGCTTTCTTT. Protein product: CASSTGTRDEAFF.

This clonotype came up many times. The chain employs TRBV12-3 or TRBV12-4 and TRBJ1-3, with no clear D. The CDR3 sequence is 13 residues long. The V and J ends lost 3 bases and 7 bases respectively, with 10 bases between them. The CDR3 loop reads CASSLNRWNTIYF. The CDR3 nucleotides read TGTGCCAGCAGTTTGAACCGGTGGAACACCATATATTTT.

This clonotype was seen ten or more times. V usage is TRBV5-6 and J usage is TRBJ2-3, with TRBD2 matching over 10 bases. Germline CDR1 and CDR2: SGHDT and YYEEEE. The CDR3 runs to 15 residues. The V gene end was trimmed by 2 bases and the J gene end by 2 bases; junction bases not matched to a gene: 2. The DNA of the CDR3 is TGTGCCAGCAGCTTAGGACTAGCGGTCACAGATACGCAGTATTTT. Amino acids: CASSLGLAVTDTQYF. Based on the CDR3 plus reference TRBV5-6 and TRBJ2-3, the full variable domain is DAGVTQSPTHLIKTRGQQVTLRCSPKSGHDTVSWYQQALGQGPQFIFQYYEEEERQRGNFPDRFSGHQFPNYSSELNVNALLLGDSALYLCASSLGLAVTDTQYFGPGTRLTVL.

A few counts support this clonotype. This chain's CDR3 is CASSLSSGGRDTQYF. The CDR3 coding sequence is TGTGCCAGCAGTCTCTCTAGCGGGGGCAGAGATACGCAGTATTTT. The chain carries TRBV12-3 or TRBV12-4 and TRBJ2-3; 10 bases agree with TRBD2. With 5 bases clipped from V and 5 bases from J, the junction kept 7 bases outside the gene matches. There are 15 residues in the CDR3.

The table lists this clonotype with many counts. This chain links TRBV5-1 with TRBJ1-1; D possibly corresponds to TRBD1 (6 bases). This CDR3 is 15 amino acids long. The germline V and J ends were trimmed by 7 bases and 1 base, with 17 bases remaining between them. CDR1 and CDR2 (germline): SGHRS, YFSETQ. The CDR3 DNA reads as TGCGCCAGCCGAAAAACCGGGACACAGAACACTGAAGCTTTCTTT. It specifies CASRKTGTQNTEAFF. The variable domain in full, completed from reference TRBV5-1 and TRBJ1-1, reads KAGVTQTPRYLIKTRGQQVTLSCSPISGHRSVSWYQQTPGQGLQFLFEYFSETQRNKGNFPGRFSGRQFSNSRSEMNVSTLELGDSALYLCASRKTGTQNTEAFFGQGTRLTVV.

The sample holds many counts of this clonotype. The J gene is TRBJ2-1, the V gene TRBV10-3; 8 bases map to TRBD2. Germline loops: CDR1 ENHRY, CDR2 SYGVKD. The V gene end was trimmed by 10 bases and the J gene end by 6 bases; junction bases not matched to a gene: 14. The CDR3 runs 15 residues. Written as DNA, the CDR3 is TGTGCCACCAGGCCTTCGGCGGGGGGCACCAATGAGCAGTTCTTC. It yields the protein CATRPSAGGTNEQFF.

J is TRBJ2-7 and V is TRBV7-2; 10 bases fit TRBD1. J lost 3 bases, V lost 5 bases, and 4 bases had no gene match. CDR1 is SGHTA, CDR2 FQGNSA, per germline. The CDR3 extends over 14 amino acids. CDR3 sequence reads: CASSPGQGLYEQYV. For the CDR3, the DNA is TGTGCCAGCAGCCCGGGACAGGGGCTCTACGAGCAGTACGTC.

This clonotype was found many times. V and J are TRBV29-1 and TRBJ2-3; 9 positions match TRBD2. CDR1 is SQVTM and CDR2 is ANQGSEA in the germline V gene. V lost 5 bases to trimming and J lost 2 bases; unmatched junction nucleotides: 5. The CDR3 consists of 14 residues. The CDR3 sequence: CSVTGTSLTDTQYF. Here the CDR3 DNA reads TGCAGCGTTACCGGGACTAGCCTCACAGATACGCAGTATTTT.

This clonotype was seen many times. DNA for the CDR3: TGTGCCAGCAGCCGGACAGGGGGCGCCTACAATGAGCAGTTCTTC. As protein: CASSRTGGAYNEQFF. The chain joins TRBV7-9 to TRBJ2-1; TRBD1 matches at 11 bases. The length of the CDR3 is 15 residues. Trimming removed 5 bases from V and 2 bases from J; junction bases left unmatched: 2. Looked up from germline, CDR1 is SEHNR and CDR2 is FQNEAQ (reference sequence).

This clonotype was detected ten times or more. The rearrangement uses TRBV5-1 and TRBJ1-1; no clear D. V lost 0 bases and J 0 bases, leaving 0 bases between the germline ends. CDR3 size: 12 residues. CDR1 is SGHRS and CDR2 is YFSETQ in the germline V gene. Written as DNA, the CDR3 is TGCGCCAGCAGCTTGGTGAACACTGAAGCTTTCTTT. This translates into CASSLVNTEAFF.

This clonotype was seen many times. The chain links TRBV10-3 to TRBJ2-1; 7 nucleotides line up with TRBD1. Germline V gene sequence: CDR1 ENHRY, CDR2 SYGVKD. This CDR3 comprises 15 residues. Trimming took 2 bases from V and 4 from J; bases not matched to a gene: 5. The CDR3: CAISEVGGSYNEQFF. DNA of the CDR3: TGTGCCATCAGTGAGGTAGGGGGCTCGTACAATGAGCAGTTCTTC.

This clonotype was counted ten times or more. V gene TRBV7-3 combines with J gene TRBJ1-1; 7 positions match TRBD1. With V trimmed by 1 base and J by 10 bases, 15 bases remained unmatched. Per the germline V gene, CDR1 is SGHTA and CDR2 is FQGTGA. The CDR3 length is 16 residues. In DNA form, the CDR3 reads TGTGCCAGCAGCTTAAATCCCACGACAGGGCCAAGTGGAGCTTTCTTT. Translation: CASSLNPTTGPSGAFF.

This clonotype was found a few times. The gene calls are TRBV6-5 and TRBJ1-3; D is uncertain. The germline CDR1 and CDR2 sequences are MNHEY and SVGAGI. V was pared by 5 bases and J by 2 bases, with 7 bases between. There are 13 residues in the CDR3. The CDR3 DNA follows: TGTGCCAGCAGTGGACGGCCTGGAAACACCATATATTTT. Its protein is CASSGRPGNTIYF.

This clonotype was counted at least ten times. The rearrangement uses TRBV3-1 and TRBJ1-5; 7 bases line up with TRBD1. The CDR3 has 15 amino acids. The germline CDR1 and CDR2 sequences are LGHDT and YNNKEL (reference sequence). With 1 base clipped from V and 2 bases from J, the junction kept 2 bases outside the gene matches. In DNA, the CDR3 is TGTGCCAGCAGCCAAGCAGGACAGGGCAATCAGCCCCAGCATTTT. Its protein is CASSQAGQGNQPQHF.

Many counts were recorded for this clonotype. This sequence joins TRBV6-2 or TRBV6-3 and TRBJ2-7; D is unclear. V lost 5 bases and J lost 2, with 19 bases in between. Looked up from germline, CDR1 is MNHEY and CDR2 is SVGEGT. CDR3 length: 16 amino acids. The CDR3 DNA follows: TGTGCCAGCAGTCGCCGGAGCAGGACGTTGACCTACGAGCAGTACTTC. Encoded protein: CASSRRSRTLTYEQYF.